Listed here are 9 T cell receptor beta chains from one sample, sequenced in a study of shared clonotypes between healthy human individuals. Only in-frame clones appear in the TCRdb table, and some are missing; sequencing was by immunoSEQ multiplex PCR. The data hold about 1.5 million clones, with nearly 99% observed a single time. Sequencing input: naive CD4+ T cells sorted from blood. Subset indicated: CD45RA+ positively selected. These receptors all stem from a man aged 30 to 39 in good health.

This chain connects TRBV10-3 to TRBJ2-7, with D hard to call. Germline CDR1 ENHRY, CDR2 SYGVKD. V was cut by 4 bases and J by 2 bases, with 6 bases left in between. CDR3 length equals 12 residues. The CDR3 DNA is TGTGCCATCAGTGCGCAAACCTACGAGCAGTACTTC. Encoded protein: CAISAQTYEQYF.

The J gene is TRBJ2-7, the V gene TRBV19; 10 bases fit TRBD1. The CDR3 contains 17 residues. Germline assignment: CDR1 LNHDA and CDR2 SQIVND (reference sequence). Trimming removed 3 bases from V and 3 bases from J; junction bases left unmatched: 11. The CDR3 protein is CASSMSGPGQGIYEQYF. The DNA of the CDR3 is TGTGCCAGTAGTATGAGTGGGCCGGGACAGGGGATCTACGAGCAGTACTTC.

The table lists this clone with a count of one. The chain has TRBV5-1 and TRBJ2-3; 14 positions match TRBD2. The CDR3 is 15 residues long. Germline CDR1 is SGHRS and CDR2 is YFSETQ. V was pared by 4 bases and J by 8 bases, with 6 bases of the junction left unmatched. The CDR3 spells CASSQGLAGASTQYF. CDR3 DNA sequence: TGCGCCAGCAGCCAGGGACTAGCGGGAGCCAGTACGCAGTATTTT.

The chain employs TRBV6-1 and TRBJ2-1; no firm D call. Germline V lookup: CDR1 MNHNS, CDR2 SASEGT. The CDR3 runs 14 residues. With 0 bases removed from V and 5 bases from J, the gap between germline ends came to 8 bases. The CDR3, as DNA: TGTGCCAGCAGTGAAGCGGGTCCCCACAATGAGCAGTTCTTC. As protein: CASSEAGPHNEQFF.

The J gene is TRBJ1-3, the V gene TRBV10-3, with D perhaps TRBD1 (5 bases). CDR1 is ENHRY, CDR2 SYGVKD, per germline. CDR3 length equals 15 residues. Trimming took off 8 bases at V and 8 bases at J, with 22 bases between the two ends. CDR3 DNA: TGTGCCATCCGGGAACAGCCCGTGGAAGGGGACACCATATATTTT. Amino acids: CAIREQPVEGDTIYF.

Here the CDR3 reads CASSLQASGRGETQYF. CDR3 nucleotides: TGTGCCAGCAGTCTCCAGGCTAGCGGGAGGGGGGAGACCCAGTACTTC. This sequence joins TRBV11-2 and TRBJ2-5; 12 bases are a match to TRBD2. CDR1 SGHAT and CDR2 FQNNGV come from the germline V gene. This CDR3 is built from 16 residues. V was pared by 6 bases and J by 5 bases, with 10 bases of the junction left unmatched. Combining the CDR3 with reference TRBV11-2 and TRBJ2-5 gives the whole variable domain EAGVAQSPRYKIIEKRQSVAFWCNPISGHATLYWYQQILGQGPKLLIQFQNNGVVDDSQLPKDRFSAERLKGVDSTLKIQPAKLEDSAVYLCASSLQASGRGETQYFGPGTRLLVL.

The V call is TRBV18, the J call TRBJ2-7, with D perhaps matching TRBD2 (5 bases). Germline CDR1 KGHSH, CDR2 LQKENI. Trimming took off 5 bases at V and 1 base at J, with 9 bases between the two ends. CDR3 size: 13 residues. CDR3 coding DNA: TGTGCCAGCTCAGACGGGATATCCTACGAGCAGTACTTC. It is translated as CASSDGISYEQYF.

CDR3 DNA: TGTGCCAGCACCCCGCTGGGGCAATCACTGGGGGAGCAGTTCTTC. The encoded protein is CASTPLGQSLGEQFF. V gene TRBV6-1 combines with J gene TRBJ2-1, with D tentatively TRBD1 (5 bases). The germline V and J ends were trimmed by 7 bases and 10 bases, with 23 bases remaining between them. The CDR3 has 15 amino acids. From germline, CDR1 is MNHNS and CDR2 SASEGT.

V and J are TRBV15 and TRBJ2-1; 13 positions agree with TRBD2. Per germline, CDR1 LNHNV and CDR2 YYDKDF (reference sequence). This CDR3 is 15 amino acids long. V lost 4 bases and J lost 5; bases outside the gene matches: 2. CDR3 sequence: CATSKGLAGDNEQFF. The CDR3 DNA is TGTGCCACCAGCAAAGGACTAGCGGGAGACAATGAGCAGTTCTTC.